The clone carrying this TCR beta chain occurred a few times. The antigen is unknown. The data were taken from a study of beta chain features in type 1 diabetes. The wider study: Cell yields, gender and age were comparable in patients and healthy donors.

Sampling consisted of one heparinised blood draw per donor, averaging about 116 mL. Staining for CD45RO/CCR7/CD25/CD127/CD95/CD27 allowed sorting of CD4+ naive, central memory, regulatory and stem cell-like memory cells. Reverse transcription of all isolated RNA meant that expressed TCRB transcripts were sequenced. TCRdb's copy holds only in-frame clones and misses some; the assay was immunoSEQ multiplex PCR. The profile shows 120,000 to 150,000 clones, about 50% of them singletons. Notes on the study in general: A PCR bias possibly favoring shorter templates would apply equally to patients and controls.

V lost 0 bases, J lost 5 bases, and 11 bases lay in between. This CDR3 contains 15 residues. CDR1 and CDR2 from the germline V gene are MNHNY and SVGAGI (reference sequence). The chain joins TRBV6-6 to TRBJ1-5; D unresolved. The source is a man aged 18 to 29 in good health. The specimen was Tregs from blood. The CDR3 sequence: CASSYSRFGYQPQHF. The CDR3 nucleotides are TGTGCCAGCAGTTACTCGCGGTTTGGATATCAGCCCCAGCATTTT.